The source of this TCR beta chain is a study of CXCR3-negative and CXCR3-positive naive CD8 T cells (dated by TCRdb to about 2019). Looking at the study overall: In total, around 150 million TRB reads were obtained, or roughly 1.5 +/- 0.3 million reads per library. The diversity and physicochemical repertoire analyses included around 10 donors pooled from two independent experiments. The TRBV-TRBJ cluster analysis covered naive subsets from about five donors and memory cells from 3 donors.

What the study reported, not specific to this receptor: Similar TRBV-TRBJ usage was shown by naive CXCR3-negative and CXCR3-positive cells from the same donor, whereas distinct patterns were shown by memory cells. Both naive subsets had comparably high repertoire diversity, while memory CD8+ T cells had much lower repertoire diversity. Because surface CD5, which is linked to self-reactivity in mice, was comparable between the naive subsets, TCR interaction strength was also inferred from the physicochemical properties of TRB CDR3s. TRB CDR3s from CXCR3-positive naive cells showed higher hydrophobicity (lower Kidera factor 4), lower energy, and higher strength and volume indices than CXCR3-negative naive cells. Freshly isolated PBMCs were used for most assays because CXCR3 expression went down partially after cryopreservation.

The instrument given in TCRdb is NextSeq 550. The Human TCR Profiling Kit (MiLaboratory) was used to prepare UMI-labeled 5' RACE TRB cDNA libraries. cDNA synthesis used the entire amount of extracted RNA, and PCR amplification then used the entire amount of cDNA produced. Libraries were prepared in parallel with an identical number of PCR cycles. Regarding the original processing steps: About 49,000 +/- 11,000 unique UMI-labeled TRB cDNA molecules per library were extracted with MIGEC and MiXCR, with at least two reads per UMI required. On average, each library contained about 40,000 +/- 10,000 functional in-frame TRB CDR3 nucleotide clonotypes without stop codons. After downsampling to 5000 UMI-labeled TRB molecules per sample, diversity metrics such as normalized Shannon-Wiener and Chao1 were calculated in VDJtools. Clonotype-size-weighted physicochemical properties of the central five CDR3 residues (interaction energy, strength, volume and Kidera factor 4) were computed in VDJtools. After the reads were reprocessed by TCRdb, one entry was made per CDR3 protein sequence, with no DNA. The V and J calls were determined by TCRdb, not by the authors. Per the sample table, the count is about 130,000 distinct CDR3 sequences. The ten most abundant clones make up 0.5% to 0.6% of the sample.

For each CD8+ T cell subset, flow sorting was done in triplicate, and under 350,000 cells per subset went directly into RLT lysis buffer. Naive CD8+ T cells were defined stringently as CD45RO-CCR7+CD27+CD95- to exclude memory contaminants. Peripheral blood mononuclear cells were isolated from buffy coats by standard density gradient centrifugation. Naive CXCR3-negative and CXCR3-positive CD8+ T cells were flow-sorted on a FACSAria III. Total RNA was extracted from sorted cells using an RNeasy Mini Kit. CDR3 length: 15 amino acids, cysteine to phenylalanine. This entry has no DNA. Via the germline V gene, CDR1 is SQVTM and CDR2 ANQGSEA. With regard to this clonotype: Its specific antigen is unknown.

Recombination connected TRBV29-1 to TRBJ2-2; TCRdb outputs TRBD2, but without DNA this stays unchecked. The clonotype originates from a human donor in good health. Some clones in this sample may be carry-over from other donors' samples. Sequenced input: naive CXCR3+ CD8+ T cells from blood. The sample's cell subset or site label, decoded: CD45RO-CCR7+CD27+CD95- naive CD8+ T cells expressing CXCR3 (TNR3+). The CDR3 in this case is CSVSSGRDFTGELFF.